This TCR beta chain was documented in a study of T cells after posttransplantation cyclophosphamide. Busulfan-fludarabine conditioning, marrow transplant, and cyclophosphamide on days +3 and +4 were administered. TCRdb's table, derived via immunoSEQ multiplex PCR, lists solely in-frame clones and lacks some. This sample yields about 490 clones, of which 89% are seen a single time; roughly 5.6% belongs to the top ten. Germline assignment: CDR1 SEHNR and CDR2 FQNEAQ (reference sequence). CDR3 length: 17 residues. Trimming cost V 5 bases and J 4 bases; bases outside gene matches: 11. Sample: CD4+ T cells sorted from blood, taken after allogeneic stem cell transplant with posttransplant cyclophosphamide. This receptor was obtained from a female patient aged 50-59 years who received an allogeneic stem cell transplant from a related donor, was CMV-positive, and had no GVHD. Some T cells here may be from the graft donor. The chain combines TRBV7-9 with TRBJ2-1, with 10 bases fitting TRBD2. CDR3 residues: CASSDGLADLIYNEQFF. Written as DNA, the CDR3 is TGTGCCAGCAGCGACGGACTAGCGGACCTGATTTACAATGAGCAGTTCTTC.